The present T cell receptor beta chain was sequenced within a study of cytomegalovirus exposure and HLA in healthy donors. Study results and caveats: As confirmed in vitro, a few CMV-associated chains were specific for CMV antigens. Within the 120 validation repertoires, first-cohort TCR clusters tended to co-occur, according to a later analysis. Cytomegalovirus association was listed for 164 TCR beta chains.

Note on this clone: Antigen: not known.

Sequencing was performed with immunoSEQ multiplex PCR; in TCRdb, only in-frame clones are kept and a portion is missing. The top ten hold roughly 2.8% of the sample, which has roughly 170,000 clones, approximately 84% seen once. This clonotype was obtained from a woman aged 18-30 years in good health and CMV-seropositive. Material: PBMCs.

The CDR3 protein is CASSLSARLRIETQYF. As DNA, the CDR3 is TGTGCCAGCAGCTTATCCGCGAGGCTCAGAATAGAGACCCAGTACTTC. This chain links TRBV7-9 with TRBJ2-5; D is undetermined. Germline assignment: CDR1 SEHNR and CDR2 FQNEAQ (reference sequence). The germline V and J ends were trimmed by 2 bases and 4 bases, with 17 bases remaining between them. There are 16 residues in the CDR3.